Sequencing of this T cell receptor beta chain was carried out in a study of cytomegalovirus exposure and HLA in healthy donors (dated by TCRdb to about 2017). Concerning the study at large: According to an earlier analysis of 587 of the donors, roughly 180 million T cells yielded 95 million to 140 million unique TCR beta sequences and more than 250 Gb of sequence data. About 280 gigabases of sequencing data and approximately 91 million unique TCR sequences made up an early release that covered about 640 HLA-typed donors. Of the 350 to 400 genotyped donors, 81% fell in the genetic ancestry cluster associated with self-reported Caucasian donors. The study aimed to test whether signatures of past pathogen exposure could be identified by cataloging public T cell receptors. The study profiled the T cell repertoires of about 640 subjects by immunosequencing and related them to cytomegalovirus serostatus. Besides the first cohort of around 670 subjects, a separate validation cohort made up of roughly 120 different subjects was used. The study combined high-throughput TCR immunosequencing, statistical association of individual TCRs with disease status, and machine learning to predict cytomegalovirus infection status. A later analysis re-examined previously published TCR beta repertoires from several hundred donors and added high-resolution HLA genotyping to investigate patterns of TCR occurrence. In the later analysis, no new phenotypic data were used to find candidate immune exposures; instead, reliance was placed on TCR beta sequences and their occurrence across donors. In an earlier analysis of roughly 600 of the donors, high-throughput TCR beta sequencing was used to judge whether each TCR beta V gene segment behaved as functional or pseudogenic. Donor age, sex, ethnicity and CMV serostatus were compiled alongside the repertoire data. Genome-wide SNP genotypes for about three fifths of the roughly 670 donors were used in a later genetic analysis, which treated that subset as a discovery cohort. All discovery cohort repertoires had been generated on a single sequencing platform. HLA typing covered class I and class II loci at four-digit resolution. Typing coverage differed by locus: A, B, C, DRB1 and DQB1 were typed in roughly 620-640 donors, DQA1 in about 500, DPA1 in 600 to 610, and DPB1 in 400 to 480. Five DR-DQ haplotypes were treated as single units for association and clustering because of strong linkage in the cohort. Across 300 to 500 genotyped donors of the cohort, an average of 235,054 unique TCR beta nucleotide sequences per donor were sequenced, and approximately 19% of those sequences were non-productive.

Remarks on this clone: The antigen it recognizes is unknown. No base quality information exists; no much larger clone differs at one position.

Beyond this particular receptor, the publication reports: CMV serostatus was the only immune exposure information available for the cohort. Specific HLA alleles were associated with 16,951 TCR beta sequences at a false discovery rate of 0.05 in a later analysis. The 87-base-pair reads could not distinguish some IMGT-functional V segments, including TRBV6-2 and TRBV6-3, so those segments were excluded. A further reported finding was that TCR beta sequences accurately predicted the HLA-A and HLA-B alleles for most subjects in the first cohort. Roughly uniform sequencing depth across donors was assumed in presence/absence analyses, although this assumption may not hold. A later analysis reported that several top co-occurrence clusters appeared linked to parvovirus B19, influenza, CMV and Epstein-Barr virus. In an earlier analysis of 500 to 650 of the donors, most TCR beta V segments appeared in productive rearrangements about 87% or about 30% of the time, broadly matching IMGT annotations. In a later analysis, HLA-associated TCR beta chains showed more clonal expansion and lower generation probabilities than non-associated chains that were equally common. Because HLA typing was missing for some donors at each locus, association tests included only the typed subset. Because counts were too low, roughly 16 rarely observed V segments, including chromosome 9 orphons, were left out of the earlier analysis of 587 of the donors. In a later analysis, TCR association rates were found to vary across HLA loci, with the most associated TCRs seen for DRB1 alleles and the fewest for HLA-C alleles. This cohort had only TCR beta chains sequenced, and the lack of alpha or paired-chain data limited which features could be detected. An association between a missense DCLRE1C variant and V-gene and J-gene trimming of TCR beta chains was found in a later genetic analysis and replicated in an independent cohort. A group of highly shared sequence variants was considered likely to be a technical artifact of the sequencing pipeline. According to the authors, the approach could potentially be generalized to other disease states and immunological phenotypes. Across donors, most TCR sequences were observed very rarely, whereas some public TCRs were present in many individuals. In both the original and validation cohorts, the classifier was reported to diagnose cytomegalovirus status with high specificity and sensitivity. In the study, some 180 TCR beta chains were listed as associated with cytomegalovirus. According to a later analysis, most CMV-associated TCR beta chains appeared to be HLA-restricted, and the HLA associations seemed to be driven largely by CMV exposure. When HLA alleles, especially DR and DQ, strongly co-occurred, attributing TCR associations to individual alleles was difficult. Linkage disequilibrium might explain the correlated functional status among segregating V segments, but an unknown experimental factor could not be ruled out. A few of the identified cytomegalovirus-associated TCR beta chains were confirmed in vitro to be specific for cytomegalovirus antigens. Compared with the 666-donor mean, donors in an Asian-associated ancestry cluster had fewer N-insertions in productive TCRs, according to a later genetic analysis.

According to the germline V gene, CDR1 reads SNHLY and CDR2 reads FYNNEI. The germline V and J ends show losses of 5 bases and 9 bases respectively, and no gene match explains 4 bases of the junction. From cysteine to phenylalanine, the CDR3 is 12 amino acids long. Kept here is only the CDR3 DNA, which spans 36 bases and is read in frame from base 1. Library prep was done by the immunoSEQ multiplex PCR assay. For the multiplex PCR, a mixture combining 60 forward primers for TCR Vbeta segments and 13 reverse primers for TCR Jbeta segments was used. A multiplex PCR assay on genomic DNA amplified the CDR3 region of rearranged TCR beta genes. The amplified TCR beta libraries were sequenced on the Illumina HiSeq System as 87-base-pair reads. Per the authors' processing: A later analysis counted about 76 million unique TCR beta chains across the 650 to 800 repertoires, and around 9.9 million of these chains were shared by at least two donors. To remove PCR and sequencing errors, raw reads were error-corrected and collapsed into unique sequences using a nearest-neighbor algorithm that merged closely related sequences. Alignment of CDR3 sequences to IMGT reference sequences was used to assign V, D and J gene segments. For a sequence to be retained, at least a six-nucleotide match to both a V gene segment and a J gene segment was required. A rearrangement was called productive if the CDR3 had no stop codons and remained in frame with V and J, and every other rearrangement was called non-productive. CDR3 was defined by IMGT convention, running from the second conserved V-encoded cysteine to the conserved J-encoded phenylalanine. In an earlier analysis of around 640 of the donors, sequences lacking an unambiguous match to a single V gene segment were excluded. In an earlier analysis of several hundred of the donors, V segments were called functional above 56.7% productive rearrangements and were called segregating when the between-donor standard deviation exceeded 5%. A statistical classification framework was developed to diagnose cytomegalovirus status using the catalog of TCR beta chain sequences. In a later analysis, TCR nucleotide sequences were compared against IMGT/GENE-DB human TR gene sequences so that V and J genes could be assigned. A later analysis assigned CDR3 sequences and most-parsimonious VDJ recombination scenarios with the TCRdist pipeline. A later analysis defined each TCR beta chain by its CDR3 amino acid sequence plus V-gene family, and excluded reads lacking a unique V-gene family. In a later analysis, 450 to 600 highly shared, low-generation-probability nucleotide sequences were removed to address suspected cross-contamination and a sequencing artifact. In a later analysis, a clonal expansion index was calculated for each public chain from normalized within-repertoire ranks of inferred template counts. In a later analysis, generation probabilities were computed with a VDJ recombination model fitted to out-of-frame rearrangements, and the resulting probabilities were checked against IGoR. In a later analysis, hypergeometric tests were used to score TCR-TCR, TCR-HLA and TCR-CMV co-occurrence, with a repertoire-size bias correction applied to TCR pairs. A later analysis estimated false discovery rates by permuting HLA or CMV assignments 20 times. In a later analysis, co-occurring TCRs were grouped with DBSCAN, and TCRdist sequence similarity was added when clustering was performed within HLA-allele-positive subsets. Repertoires with fewer than 30,000 or more than 120,000 public chains were left out of co-occurrence clustering, as were a few repertoires with anomalous nucleotide sharing. TCRdb re-hosts the immuneACCESS table, in-frame sequences only. Its copies lack some clones; in the studies checked, an unresolved V gene accounts for under half of them, and the cause for the rest is not known. That table supplies the V and J calls and clone size; D and trimming were determined from the DNA. In this sample the table shows 250,000 or so clones, 70% to 90% of which occur a single time. The ten largest clones capture roughly 1.3% of the sample.

The cohort comprised hundreds of healthy bone marrow donors. At the time of sampling, every cohort member was nominally healthy, though immune exposures that went unrecorded were likely present. CMV serostatus was positive for approximately 300 and negative for about 55% of the 666 cohort members, and was not recorded for this donor. A peripheral blood sample was provided by each donor, and peripheral blood mononuclear cells were used for TCR beta sequencing. The Qiagen DNeasy Blood Extraction Kit was used to extract genomic DNA from the blood cell samples. The rearranged segments are TRBV2 and TRBJ2-5; 9 central nucleotides agree with TRBD1. The clonotype originates from a human donor in good health. The sample taken for sequencing was PBMCs. The CDR3 protein: CASSWTGDPQYF. The nucleotide sequence is given as TGTGCCAGCAGTTGGACAGGGGATCCCCAGTACTTC.